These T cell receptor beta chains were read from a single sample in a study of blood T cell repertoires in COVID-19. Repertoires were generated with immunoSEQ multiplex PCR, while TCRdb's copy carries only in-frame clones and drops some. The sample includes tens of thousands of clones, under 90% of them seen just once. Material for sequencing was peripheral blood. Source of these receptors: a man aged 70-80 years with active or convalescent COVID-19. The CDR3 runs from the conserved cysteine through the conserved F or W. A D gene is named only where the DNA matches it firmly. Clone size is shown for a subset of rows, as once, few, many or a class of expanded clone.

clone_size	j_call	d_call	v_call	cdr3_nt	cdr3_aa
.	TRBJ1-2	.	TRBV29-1	TGCAGCGTTGAAGAGGGGACAACTAACTATGGCTACACCTTC	CSVEEGTTNYGYTF
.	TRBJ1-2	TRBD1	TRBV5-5	TGTGCCAGCAGCGGCGGGACAGGGCGAAACTATGGCTACACCTTC	CASSGGTGRNYGYTF
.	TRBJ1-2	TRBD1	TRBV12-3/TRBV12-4	TGTGCCAGCAGTTTGGCAGGGGGGTACACCTTC	CASSLAGGYTF
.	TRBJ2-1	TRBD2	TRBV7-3	TGTGCCAGCAGCTCCAGACTAGCGGGAAATACCAATGAGCAGTTCTTC	CASSSRLAGNTNEQFF
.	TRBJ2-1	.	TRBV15	TGTGCCACCAGCAGAGATGGGGAGAACTCCTACAATGAGCAGTTCTTC	CATSRDGENSYNEQFF
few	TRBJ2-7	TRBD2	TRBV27	TGTGCCAGCAGAGAGAGAGCCGGGACTAAAATATACGAGCAGTACTTC	CASRERAGTKIYEQYF
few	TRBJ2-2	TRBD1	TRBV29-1	TGCAGCGTACCCGGGACAGGGACCACCGGGGAGCTGTTTTTT	CSVPGTGTTGELFF
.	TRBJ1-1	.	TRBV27	TGTGCCAGCAGTTTAATGGCAGCAGCGGGAACAACTGAAGCTTTCTTT	CASSLMAAAGTTEAFF
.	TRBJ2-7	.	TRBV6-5	TGTGCCAGCAGCTCACAGGCGGGGAGCTCCTACGAGCAGTACTTC	CASSSQAGSSYEQYF
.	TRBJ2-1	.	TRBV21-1	TGTGCCAGCAGCACATTAGGACTAGCGGCTAACAATGAGCAGTTCTTC	CASSTLGLAANNEQFF
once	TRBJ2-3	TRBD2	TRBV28	TGTGCCAGCGGTGCGGGAGAGGGAGGTACGCAGTATTTT	CASGAGEGGTQYF
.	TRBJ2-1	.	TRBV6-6	TGTGCCAGCACCGCCGGACTAATTATCGACAATGAGCAGTTCTTC	CASTAGLIIDNEQFF
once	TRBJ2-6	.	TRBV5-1	TGCGCCAGCAGCTTGTCAATCTCTGGGGCCAACGTCCTGACTTTC	CASSLSISGANVLTF
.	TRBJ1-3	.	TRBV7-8	TGTGCCAGCAGCTTAGGGCAACCGATCTCTGGAAACACCATATATTTT	CASSLGQPISGNTIYF
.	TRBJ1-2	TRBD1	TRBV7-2	TGTGCCAGCAGCTTAGCGCTACAGGGGTATGGCTACACCTTC	CASSLALQGYGYTF
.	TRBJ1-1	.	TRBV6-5	TGTGCCAGCTTGGGGGGGACCCTGAACACTGAAGCTTTCTTT	CASLGGTLNTEAFF
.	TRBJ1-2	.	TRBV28	TGTGCCAGCAGCCCTGGGGGGAGGGCTTCTGGCTACACCTTC	CASSPGGRASGYTF
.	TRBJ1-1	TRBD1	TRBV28	TGTGCCAGCAGTTTATGGACAGGGGGGAAGACTGAAGCTTTCTTT	CASSLWTGGKTEAFF
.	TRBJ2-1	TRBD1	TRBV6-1	TGTGCCAGCAGTGCGGGTTCCGGGACAGGGGGCTACCATGAGCAGTTCTTC	CASSAGSGTGGYHEQFF
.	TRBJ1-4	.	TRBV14	TGTGCCAGCAGCCAAGGGCGAGGAAAACTGTTTTTT	CASSQGRGKLFF
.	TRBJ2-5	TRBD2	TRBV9	TGTGCCAGCAGCGTAGGGGCTGGGACTAGAAGGGAGACCCAGTACTTC	CASSVGAGTRRETQYF
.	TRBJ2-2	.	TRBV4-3	TGCGCCAGCAGCCAAGGCCAGTCGAACACCGGGGAGCTGTTTTTT	CASSQGQSNTGELFF
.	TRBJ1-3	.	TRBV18	TGTGCCAGCTCACCTTTCCGGGAGAGCTCTGGAAACACCATATATTTT	CASSPFRESSGNTIYF